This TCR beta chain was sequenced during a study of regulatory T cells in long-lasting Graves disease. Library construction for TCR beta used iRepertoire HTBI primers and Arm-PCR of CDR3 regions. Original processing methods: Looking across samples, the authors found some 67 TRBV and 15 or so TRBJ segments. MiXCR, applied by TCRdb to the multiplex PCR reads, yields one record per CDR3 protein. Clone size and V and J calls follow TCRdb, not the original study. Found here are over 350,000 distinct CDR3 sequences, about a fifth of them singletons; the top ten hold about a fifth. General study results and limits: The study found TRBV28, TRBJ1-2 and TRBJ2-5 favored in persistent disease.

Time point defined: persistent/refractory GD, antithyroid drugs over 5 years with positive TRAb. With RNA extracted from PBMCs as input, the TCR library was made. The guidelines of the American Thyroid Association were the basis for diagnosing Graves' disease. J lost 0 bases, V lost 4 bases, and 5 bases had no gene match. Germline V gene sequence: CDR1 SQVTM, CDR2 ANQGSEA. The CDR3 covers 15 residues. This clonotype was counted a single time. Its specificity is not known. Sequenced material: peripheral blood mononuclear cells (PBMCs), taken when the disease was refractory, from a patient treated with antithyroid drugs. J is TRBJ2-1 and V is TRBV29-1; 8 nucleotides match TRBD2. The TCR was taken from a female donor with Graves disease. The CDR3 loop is CSVGSGSGSYNEQFF. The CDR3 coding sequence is TGCAGCGTTGGGAGCGGGAGTGGCTCCTACAATGAGCAGTTCTTC.